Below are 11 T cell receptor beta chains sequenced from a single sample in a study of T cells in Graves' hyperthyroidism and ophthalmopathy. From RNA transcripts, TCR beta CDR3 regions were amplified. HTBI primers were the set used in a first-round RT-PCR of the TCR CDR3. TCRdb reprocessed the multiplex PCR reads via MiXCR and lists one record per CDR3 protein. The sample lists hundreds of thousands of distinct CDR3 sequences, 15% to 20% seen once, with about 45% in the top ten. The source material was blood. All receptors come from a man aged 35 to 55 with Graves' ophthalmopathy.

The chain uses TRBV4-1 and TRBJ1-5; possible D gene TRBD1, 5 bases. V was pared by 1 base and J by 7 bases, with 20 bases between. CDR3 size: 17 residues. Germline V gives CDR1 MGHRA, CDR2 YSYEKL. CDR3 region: CASSQGVAGQRGQPQHF. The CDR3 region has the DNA TGCGCCAGCAGCCAAGGAGTGGCAGGTCAGCGGGGGCAGCCCCAGCATTTT.

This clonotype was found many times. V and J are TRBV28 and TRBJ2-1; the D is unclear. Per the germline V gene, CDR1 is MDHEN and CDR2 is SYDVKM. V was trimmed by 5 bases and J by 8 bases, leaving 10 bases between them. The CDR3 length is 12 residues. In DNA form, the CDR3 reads TGTGCCAGCAGTCCCCCTGGCTATGAGCAGTTCTTC. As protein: CASSPPGYEQFF. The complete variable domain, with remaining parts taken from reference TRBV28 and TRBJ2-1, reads DVKVTQSSRYLVKRTGEKVFLECVQDMDHENMFWYRQDPGLGLRLIYFSYDVKMKEKGDIPEGYSVSREKKERFSLILESASTNQTSMYLCASSPPGYEQFFGPGTRLTVL.

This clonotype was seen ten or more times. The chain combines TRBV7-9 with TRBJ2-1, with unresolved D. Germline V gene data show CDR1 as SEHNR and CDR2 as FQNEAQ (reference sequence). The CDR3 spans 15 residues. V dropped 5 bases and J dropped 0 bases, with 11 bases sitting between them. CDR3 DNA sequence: TGTGCCAGCAGCCCCACACGAAACTCCTACAATGAGCAGTTCTTC. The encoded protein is CASSPTRNSYNEQFF. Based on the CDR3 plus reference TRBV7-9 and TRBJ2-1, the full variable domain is DTGVSQNPRHKITKRGQNVTFRCDPISEHNRLYWYRQTLGQGPEFLTYFQNEAQLEKSRLLSDRFSAERPKGSFSTLEIQRTEQGDSAMYLCASSPTRNSYNEQFFGPGTRLTVL.

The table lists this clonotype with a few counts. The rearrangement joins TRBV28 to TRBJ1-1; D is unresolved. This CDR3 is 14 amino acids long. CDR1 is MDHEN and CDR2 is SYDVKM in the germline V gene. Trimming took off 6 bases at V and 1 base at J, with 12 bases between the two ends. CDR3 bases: TGTGCCAGCAGCCTAAGGGCGGAGAACACTGAAGCTTTCTTT. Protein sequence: CASSLRAENTEAFF.

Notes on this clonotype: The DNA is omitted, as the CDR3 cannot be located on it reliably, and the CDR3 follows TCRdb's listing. CDR3 protein: CASSLSFGMGYEQYFGPGTGELFF. This rearrangement joins TRBV28 to TRBJ2-2; the DNA was not compared with TRBD2, the D call given in the table. Per germline, CDR1 MDHEN and CDR2 SYDVKM. The CDR3 is 24 amino acids long, termini counted.

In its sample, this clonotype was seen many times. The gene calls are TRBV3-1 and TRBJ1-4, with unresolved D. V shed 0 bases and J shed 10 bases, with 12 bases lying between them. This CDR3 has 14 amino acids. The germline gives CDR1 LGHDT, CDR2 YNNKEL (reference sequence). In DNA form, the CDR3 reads TGTGCCAGCAGCCAAGATCAGAGGCTAGGAAAACTGTTTTTT. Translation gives CASSQDQRLGKLFF. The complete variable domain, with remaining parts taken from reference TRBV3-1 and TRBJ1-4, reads DTAVSQTPKYLVTQMGNDKSIKCEQNLGHDTMYWYKQDSKKFLKIMFSYNNKELIINETVPNRFSPKSPDKAHLNLHINSLELGDSAVYFCASSQDQRLGKLFFGSGTQLSVL.

CDR3 loop: CASSSPARNEKLFF. In nucleotides, the CDR3 is TGTGCCAGCAGTTCCCCGGCAAGGAATGAAAAACTGTTTTTT. The chain recombines TRBV28 with TRBJ1-4; D is unclear. Germline V lookup: CDR1 MDHEN, CDR2 SYDVKM. The CDR3 has 14 amino acids. Trimming shortened V by 4 bases and J by 5 bases, and 11 bases separated the two germline ends.

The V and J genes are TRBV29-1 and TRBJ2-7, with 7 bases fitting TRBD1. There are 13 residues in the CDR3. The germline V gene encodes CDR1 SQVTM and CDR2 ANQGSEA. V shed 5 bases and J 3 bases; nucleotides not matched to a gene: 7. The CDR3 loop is CSVTRQGDYEQYF. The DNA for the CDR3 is TGCAGCGTTACCCGACAGGGTGACTACGAGCAGTACTTC.

CDR3 coding DNA: TGTGCCAGCTCAGCAGACTTTAATCAGCCCCAGCATTTT. It yields the protein CASSADFNQPQHF. This sequence joins TRBV18 and TRBJ1-5; no clear D. The CDR3 spans 13 residues. Trimming removed 5 bases at V and 4 bases at J, with 9 bases between. Germline V gives CDR1 KGHSH, CDR2 LQKENI.

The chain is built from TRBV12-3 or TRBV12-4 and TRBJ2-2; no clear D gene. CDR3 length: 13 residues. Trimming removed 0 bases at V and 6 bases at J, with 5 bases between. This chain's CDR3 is CASSLAYPGELFF. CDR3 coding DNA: TGTGCCAGCAGTTTAGCATATCCCGGGGAGCTGTTTTTT.

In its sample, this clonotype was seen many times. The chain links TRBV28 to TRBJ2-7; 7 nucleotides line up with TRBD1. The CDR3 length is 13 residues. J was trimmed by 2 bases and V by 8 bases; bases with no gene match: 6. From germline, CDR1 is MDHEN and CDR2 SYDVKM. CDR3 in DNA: TGTGCCAGCGAGACAGGGAGAACCTACGAGCAGTACTTC. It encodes CASETGRTYEQYF. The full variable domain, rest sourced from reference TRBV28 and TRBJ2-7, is DVKVTQSSRYLVKRTGEKVFLECVQDMDHENMFWYRQDPGLGLRLIYFSYDVKMKEKGDIPEGYSVSREKKERFSLILESASTNQTSMYLCASETGRTYEQYFGPGTRLTVT.